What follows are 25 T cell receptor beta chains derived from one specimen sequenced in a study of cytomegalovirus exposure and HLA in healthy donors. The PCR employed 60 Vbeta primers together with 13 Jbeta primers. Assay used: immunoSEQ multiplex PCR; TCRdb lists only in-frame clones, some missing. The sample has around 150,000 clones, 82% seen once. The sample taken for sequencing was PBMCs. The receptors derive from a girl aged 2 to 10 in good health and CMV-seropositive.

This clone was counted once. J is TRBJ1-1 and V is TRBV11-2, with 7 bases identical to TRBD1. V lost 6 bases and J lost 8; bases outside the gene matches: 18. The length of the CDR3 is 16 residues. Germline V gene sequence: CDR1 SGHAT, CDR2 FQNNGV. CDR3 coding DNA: TGTGCCAGCAGTACATACTGGAAGACAGGGCAAAGGGAAGCTTTCTTT. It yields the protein CASSTYWKTGQREAFF.

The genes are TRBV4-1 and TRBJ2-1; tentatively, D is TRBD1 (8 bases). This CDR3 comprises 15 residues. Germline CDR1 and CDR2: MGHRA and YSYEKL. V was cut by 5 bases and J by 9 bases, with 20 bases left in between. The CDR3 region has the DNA TGCGCCAGCAGCACACATACACAGGGGGGGGCTGAGCAGTTCTTC. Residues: CASSTHTQGGAEQFF.

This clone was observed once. The CDR3 region is CSVTLPLNEKLFF. As DNA, the CDR3 is TGCAGCGTTACCCTACCCCTTAATGAAAAACTGTTTTTT. The chain combines TRBV29-1 with TRBJ1-4, with D unresolved. The CDR3 is 13 residues long. V lost 5 bases and J lost 4, with 11 bases in between. Germline V gene lookup returns CDR1 SQVTM and CDR2 ANQGSEA.

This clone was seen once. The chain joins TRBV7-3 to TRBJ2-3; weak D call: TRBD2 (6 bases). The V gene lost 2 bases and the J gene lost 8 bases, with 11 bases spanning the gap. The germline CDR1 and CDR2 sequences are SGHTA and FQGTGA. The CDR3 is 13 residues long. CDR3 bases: TGTGCCAGCAGCTTACTCGGAGCGGGTACGCAGTATTTT. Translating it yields CASSLLGAGTQYF.

The CDR3 loop reads CATSRDGTGGTDTQYF. The DNA for the CDR3 is TGTGCCACCAGCAGAGATGGGACAGGGGGCACAGATACGCAGTATTTT. The genes are TRBV15 and TRBJ2-3; TRBD1 aligns across 10 bases. V dropped 0 bases and J dropped 1; count of bases not matched to a gene: 1. This CDR3 contains 16 residues. The V gene's germline CDR1 is LNHNV and CDR2 YYDKDF (reference sequence).

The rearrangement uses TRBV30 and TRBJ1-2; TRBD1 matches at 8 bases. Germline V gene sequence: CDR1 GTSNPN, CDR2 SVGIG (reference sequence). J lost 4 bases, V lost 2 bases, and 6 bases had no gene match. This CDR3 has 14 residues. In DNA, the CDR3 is TGTGCCTGGAGTCGACGGGACAGGTTCTATGGCTACACCTTC. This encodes CAWSRRDRFYGYTF.

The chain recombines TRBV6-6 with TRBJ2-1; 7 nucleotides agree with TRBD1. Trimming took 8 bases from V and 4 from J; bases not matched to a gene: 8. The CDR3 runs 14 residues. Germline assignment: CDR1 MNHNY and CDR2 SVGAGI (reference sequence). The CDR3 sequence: CASGPRDSYNEQFF. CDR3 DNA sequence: TGTGCCAGCGGACCTCGGGACAGTTACAATGAGCAGTTCTTC.

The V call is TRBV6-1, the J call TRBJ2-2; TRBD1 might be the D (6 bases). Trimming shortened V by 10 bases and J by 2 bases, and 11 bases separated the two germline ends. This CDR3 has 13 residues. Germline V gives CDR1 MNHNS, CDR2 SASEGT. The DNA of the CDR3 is TGTGCCATCAGGGGCCTAAACACCGGGGAGCTGTTTTTT. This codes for CAIRGLNTGELFF.

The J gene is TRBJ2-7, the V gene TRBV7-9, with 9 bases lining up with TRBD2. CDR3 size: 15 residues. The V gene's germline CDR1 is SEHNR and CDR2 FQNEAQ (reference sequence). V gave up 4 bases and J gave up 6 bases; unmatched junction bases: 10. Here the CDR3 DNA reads TGTGCCAGCAGCTCCACTAGCGGGCCTTCTCTCGAGCAGTACTTC. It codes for CASSSTSGPSLEQYF. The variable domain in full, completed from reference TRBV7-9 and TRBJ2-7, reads DTGVSQNPRHKITKRGQNVTFRCDPISEHNRLYWYRQTLGQGPEFLTYFQNEAQLEKSRLLSDRFSAERPKGSFSTLEIQRTEQGDSAMYLCASSSTSGPSLEQYFGPGTRLTVT.

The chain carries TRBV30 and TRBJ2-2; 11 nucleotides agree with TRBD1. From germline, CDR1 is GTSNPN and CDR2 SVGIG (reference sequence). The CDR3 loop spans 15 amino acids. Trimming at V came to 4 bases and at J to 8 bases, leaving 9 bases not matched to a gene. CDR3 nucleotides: TGTGCCTGGACAGGGGGGACAGGGGGTCATGGGGAGCTGTTTTTT. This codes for CAWTGGTGGHGELFF.

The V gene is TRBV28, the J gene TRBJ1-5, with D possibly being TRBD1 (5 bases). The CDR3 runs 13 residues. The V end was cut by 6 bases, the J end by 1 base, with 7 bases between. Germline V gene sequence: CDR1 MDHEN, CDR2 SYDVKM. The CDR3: CASSRASNQPQHF. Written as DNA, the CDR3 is TGTGCCAGCAGCAGGGCGAGCAATCAGCCCCAGCATTTT.

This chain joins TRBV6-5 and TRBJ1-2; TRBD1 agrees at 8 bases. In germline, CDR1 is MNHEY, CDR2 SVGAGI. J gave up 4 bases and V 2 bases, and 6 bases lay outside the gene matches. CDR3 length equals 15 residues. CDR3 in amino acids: CASSYQGQDLYGYTF. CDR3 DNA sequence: TGTGCCAGCAGTTACCAGGGACAGGACCTCTATGGCTACACCTTC.

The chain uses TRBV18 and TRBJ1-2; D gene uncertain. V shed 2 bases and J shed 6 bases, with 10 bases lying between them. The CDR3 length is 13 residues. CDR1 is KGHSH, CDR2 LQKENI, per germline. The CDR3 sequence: CASSPGQMNGYTF. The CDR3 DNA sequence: TGTGCCAGCTCACCAGGCCAGATGAATGGCTACACCTTC. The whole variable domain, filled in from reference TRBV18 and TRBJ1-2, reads NAGVMQNPRHLVRRRGQEARLRCSPMKGHSHVYWYRQLPEEGLKFMVYLQKENIIDESGMPKERFSAEFPKEGPSILRIQQVVRGDSAAYFCASSPGQMNGYTFGSGTRLTVV.

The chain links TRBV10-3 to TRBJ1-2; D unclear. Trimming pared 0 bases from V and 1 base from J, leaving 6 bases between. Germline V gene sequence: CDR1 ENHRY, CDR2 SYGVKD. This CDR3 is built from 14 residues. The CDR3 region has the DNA TGTGCCATCAGTGAGTCTCAGTATAACTATGGCTACACCTTC. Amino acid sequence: CAISESQYNYGYTF.

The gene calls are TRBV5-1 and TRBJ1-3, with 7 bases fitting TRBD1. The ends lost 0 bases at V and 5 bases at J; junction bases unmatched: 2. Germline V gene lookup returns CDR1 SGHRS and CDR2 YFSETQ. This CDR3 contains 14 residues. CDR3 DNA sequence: TGCGCCAGCAGCTTGGACAGGGGAAGAAACACCATATATTTT. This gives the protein CASSLDRGRNTIYF.

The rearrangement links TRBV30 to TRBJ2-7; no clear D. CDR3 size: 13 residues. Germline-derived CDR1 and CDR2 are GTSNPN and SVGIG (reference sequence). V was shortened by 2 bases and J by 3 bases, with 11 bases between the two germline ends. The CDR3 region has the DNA TGTGCCTGGAGTATCAGCGCCGTCTACGAGCAGTACTTC. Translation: CAWSISAVYEQYF.

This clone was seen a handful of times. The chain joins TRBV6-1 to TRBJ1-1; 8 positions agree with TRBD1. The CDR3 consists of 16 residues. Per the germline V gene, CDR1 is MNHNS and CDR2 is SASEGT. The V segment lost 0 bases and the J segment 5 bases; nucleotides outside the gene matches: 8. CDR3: CASSEAPGQGWTEAFF. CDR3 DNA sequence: TGTGCCAGCAGTGAAGCCCCTGGACAGGGATGGACTGAAGCTTTCTTT.

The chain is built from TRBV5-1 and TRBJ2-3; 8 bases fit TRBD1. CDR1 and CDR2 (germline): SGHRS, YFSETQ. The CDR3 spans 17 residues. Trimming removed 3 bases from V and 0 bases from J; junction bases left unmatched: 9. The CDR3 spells CASSSGQGQASTDTQYF. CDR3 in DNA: TGCGCCAGCAGCTCCGGACAGGGACAAGCAAGCACAGATACGCAGTATTTT.

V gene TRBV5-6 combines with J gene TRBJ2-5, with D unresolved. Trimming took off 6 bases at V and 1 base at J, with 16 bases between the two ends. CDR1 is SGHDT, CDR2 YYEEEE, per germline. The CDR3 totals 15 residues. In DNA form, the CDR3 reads TGTGCCAGCACCCCCACGGAAGGAGTCCAAGAGACCCAGTACTTC. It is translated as CASTPTEGVQETQYF.

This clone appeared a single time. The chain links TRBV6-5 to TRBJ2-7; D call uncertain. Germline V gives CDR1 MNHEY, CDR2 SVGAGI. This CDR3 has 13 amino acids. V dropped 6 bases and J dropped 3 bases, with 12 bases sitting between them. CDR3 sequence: CASSETPSYEQYF. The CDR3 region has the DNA TGTGCCAGCAGCGAAACACCCAGCTACGAGCAGTACTTC.

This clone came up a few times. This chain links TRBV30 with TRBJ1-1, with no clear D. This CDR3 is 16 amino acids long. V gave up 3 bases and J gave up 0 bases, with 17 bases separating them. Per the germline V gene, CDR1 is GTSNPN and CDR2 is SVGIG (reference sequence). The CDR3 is CAWRILGRLVNTEAFF. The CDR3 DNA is TGTGCCTGGAGAATACTAGGGCGCCTTGTGAACACTGAAGCTTTCTTT. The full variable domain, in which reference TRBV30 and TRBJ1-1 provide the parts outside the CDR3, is SQTIHQWPATLVQPVGSPLSLECTVEGTSNPNLYWYRQAAGRGLQLLFYSVGIGQISSEVPQNLSASRPQDRQFILSSKKLLLSDSGFYLCAWRILGRLVNTEAFFGQGTRLTVV.

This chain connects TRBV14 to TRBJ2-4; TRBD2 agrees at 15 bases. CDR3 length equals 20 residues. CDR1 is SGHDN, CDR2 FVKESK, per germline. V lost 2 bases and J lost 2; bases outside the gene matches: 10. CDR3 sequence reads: CASSQSWTSGRGITKNIQYF. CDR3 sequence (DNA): TGTGCCAGCAGCCAATCTTGGACTAGCGGGAGGGGCATAACCAAAAACATTCAGTACTTC.

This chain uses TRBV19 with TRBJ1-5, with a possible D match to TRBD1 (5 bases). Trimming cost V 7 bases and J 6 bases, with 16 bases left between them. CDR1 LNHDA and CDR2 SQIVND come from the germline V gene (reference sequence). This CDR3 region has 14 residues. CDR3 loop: CASIPGGGSQPQHF. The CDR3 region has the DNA TGTGCCAGTATCCCGGGCGGGGGAAGTCAGCCCCAGCATTTT.

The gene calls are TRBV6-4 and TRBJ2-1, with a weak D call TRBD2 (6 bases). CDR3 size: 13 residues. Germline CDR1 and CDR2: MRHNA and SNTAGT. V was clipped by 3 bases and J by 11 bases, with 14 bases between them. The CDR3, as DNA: TGTGCCAGCAGTGAATACTCGGGGGTAAAGCAGTTCTTC. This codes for CASSEYSGVKQFF.

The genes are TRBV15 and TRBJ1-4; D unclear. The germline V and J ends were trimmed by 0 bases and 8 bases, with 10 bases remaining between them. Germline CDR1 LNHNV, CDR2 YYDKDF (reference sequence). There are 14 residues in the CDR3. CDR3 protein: CATSRDVGDEKLFF. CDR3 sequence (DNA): TGTGCCACCAGCAGAGATGTGGGAGACGAAAAACTGTTTTTT.